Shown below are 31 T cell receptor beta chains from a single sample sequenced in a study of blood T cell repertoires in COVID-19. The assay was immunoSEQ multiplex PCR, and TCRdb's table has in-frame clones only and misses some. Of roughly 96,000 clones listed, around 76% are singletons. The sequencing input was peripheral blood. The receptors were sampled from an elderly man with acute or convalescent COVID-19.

Written as DNA, the CDR3 is TGTGCCAGCAGCCAAGATATCGGGACTAGCGGGAGAACAGATACGCAGTATTTT. It is translated as CASSQDIGTSGRTDTQYF. The chain is built from TRBV14 and TRBJ2-3; TRBD2 agrees at 14 bases. The ends lost 0 bases at V and 3 bases at J; junction bases unmatched: 5. The CDR3 is made up of 18 amino acids. CDR1 is SGHDN and CDR2 is FVKESK in the germline V gene.

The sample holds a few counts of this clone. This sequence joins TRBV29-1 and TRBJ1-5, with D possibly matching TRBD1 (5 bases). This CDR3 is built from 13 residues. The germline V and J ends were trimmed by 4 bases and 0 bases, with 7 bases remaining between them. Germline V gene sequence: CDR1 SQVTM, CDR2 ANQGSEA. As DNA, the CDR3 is TGCAGCGTTGGGGGCGATAGCAATCAGCCCCAGCATTTT. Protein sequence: CSVGGDSNQPQHF.

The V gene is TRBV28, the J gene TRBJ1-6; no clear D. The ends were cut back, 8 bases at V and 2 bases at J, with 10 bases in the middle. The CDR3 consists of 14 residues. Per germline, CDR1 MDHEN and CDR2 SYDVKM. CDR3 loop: CASDRDAYNSPLHF. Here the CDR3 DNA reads TGTGCCAGCGACCGGGATGCCTATAATTCACCCCTCCACTTT.

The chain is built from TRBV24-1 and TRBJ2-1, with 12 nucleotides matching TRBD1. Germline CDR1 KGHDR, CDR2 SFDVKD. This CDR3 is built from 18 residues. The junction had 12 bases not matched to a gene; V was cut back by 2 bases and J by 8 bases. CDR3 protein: CATSDSGTGGYRRDEQFF. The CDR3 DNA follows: TGTGCCACCAGTGATTCCGGGACAGGGGGCTATAGGAGGGATGAGCAGTTCTTC.

The CDR3 loop reads CASSLDPGQGNFYYGYTF. CDR3 nucleotides: TGCGCCAGCAGCTTAGACCCGGGACAGGGAAACTTTTATTATGGCTACACCTTC. This sequence joins TRBV5-1 and TRBJ1-2; 9 bases are shared with TRBD1. The CDR3 length is 18 residues. Per the germline V gene, CDR1 is SGHRS and CDR2 is YFSETQ. Trimming took 2 bases from V and 5 from J; bases not matched to a gene: 16.

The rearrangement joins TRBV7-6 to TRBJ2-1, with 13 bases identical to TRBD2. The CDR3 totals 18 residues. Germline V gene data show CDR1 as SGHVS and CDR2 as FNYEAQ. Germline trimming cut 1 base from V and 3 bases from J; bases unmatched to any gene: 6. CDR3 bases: TGTGCCAGCAGCTTAGGAACTAGCGGGAGGGGCTACTACAATGAGCAGTTCTTC. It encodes CASSLGTSGRGYYNEQFF.

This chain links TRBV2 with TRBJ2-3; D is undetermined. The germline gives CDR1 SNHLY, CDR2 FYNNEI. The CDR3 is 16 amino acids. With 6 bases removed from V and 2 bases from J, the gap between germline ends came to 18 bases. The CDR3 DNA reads TGTGCCAGCAGCCCGGCGGCTAGTTCCGACACAGATACGCAGTATTTT. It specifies CASSPAASSDTDTQYF.

The CDR3, as DNA: TGCGCCAGCAGTGACGGGAATTCACCCCTCCACTTT. Encoded protein: CASSDGNSPLHF. The rearrangement uses TRBV10-1 and TRBJ1-6; D uncertain. This CDR3 comprises 12 residues. The V end was cut by 3 bases, the J end by 7 bases, with 4 bases between. The V gene's germline CDR1 is WNHNN and CDR2 SYGVQD (reference sequence).

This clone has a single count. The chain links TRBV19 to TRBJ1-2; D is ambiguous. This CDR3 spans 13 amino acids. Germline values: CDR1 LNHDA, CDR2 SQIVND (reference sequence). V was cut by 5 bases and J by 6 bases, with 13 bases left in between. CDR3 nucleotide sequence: TGTGCCAGTAGTTTGGACTGGAGGAATGGCTACACCTTC. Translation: CASSLDWRNGYTF.

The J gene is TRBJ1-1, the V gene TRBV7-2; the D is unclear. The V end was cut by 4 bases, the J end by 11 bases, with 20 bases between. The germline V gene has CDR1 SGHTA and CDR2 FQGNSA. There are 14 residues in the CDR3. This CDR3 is CASSSPSSGFWAFF. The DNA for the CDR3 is TGTGCCAGCAGCTCACCGTCTTCGGGGTTTTGGGCTTTCTTT.

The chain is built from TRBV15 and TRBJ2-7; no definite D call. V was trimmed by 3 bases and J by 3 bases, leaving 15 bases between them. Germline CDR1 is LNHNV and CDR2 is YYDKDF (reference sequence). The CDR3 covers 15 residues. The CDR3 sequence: CATSSSSAKDYEQYF. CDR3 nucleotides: TGTGCCACCAGCAGTTCCTCCGCTAAAGACTACGAGCAGTACTTC.

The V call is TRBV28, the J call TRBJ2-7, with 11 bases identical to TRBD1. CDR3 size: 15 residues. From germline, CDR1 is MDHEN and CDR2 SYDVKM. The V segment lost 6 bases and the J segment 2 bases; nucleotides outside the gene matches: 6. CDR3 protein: CASRPGTGGTYEQYF. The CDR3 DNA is TGTGCCAGCAGGCCCGGGACAGGGGGTACCTACGAGCAGTACTTC.

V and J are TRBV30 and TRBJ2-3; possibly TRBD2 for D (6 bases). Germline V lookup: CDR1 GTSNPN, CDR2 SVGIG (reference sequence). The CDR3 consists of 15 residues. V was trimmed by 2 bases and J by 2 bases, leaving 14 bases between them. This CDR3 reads CAWSSKGLTTDTQYF. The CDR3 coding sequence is TGTGCCTGGAGTAGTAAGGGACTTACCACAGATACGCAGTATTTT.

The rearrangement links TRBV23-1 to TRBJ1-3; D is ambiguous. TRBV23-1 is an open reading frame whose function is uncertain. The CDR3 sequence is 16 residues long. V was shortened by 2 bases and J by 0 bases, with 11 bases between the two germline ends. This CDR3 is CASSQHQEHSGNTIYF. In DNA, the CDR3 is TGCGCCAGCAGTCAACATCAAGAACACTCTGGAAACACCATATATTTT.

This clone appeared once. The CDR3 DNA is TGTGCCAGCAGTTACGGGGCAGGGCGCAATTCACCCCTCCACTTT. It codes for CASSYGAGRNSPLHF. J is TRBJ1-6 and V is TRBV6-5, with D possibly TRBD1 on 5 matching bases. This CDR3 is built from 15 residues. Germline V gene data show CDR1 as MNHEY and CDR2 as SVGAGI. V was pared by 2 bases and J by 7 bases, with 12 bases between.

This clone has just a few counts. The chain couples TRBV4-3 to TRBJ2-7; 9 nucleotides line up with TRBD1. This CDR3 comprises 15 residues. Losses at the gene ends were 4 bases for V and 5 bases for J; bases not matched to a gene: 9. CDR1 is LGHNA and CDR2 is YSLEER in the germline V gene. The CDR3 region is CASSLSGTGLNEQYF. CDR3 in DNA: TGCGCCAGCAGCCTATCCGGGACAGGGTTGAACGAGCAGTACTTC.

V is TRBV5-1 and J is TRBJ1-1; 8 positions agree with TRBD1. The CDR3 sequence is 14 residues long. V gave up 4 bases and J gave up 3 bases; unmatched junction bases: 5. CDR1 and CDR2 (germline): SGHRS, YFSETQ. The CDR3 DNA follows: TGCGCCAGCAGCCAGGGGGCCTGGGACACTGAAGCTTTCTTT. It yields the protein CASSQGAWDTEAFF. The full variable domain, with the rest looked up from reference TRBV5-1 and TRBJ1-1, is KAGVTQTPRYLIKTRGQQVTLSCSPISGHRSVSWYQQTPGQGLQFLFEYFSETQRNKGNFPGRFSGRQFSNSRSEMNVSTLELGDSALYLCASSQGAWDTEAFFGQGTRLTVV.

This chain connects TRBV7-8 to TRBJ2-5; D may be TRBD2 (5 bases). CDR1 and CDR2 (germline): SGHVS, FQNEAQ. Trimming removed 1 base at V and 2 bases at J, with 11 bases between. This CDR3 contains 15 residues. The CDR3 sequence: CASSLVGSGQETQYF. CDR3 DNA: TGTGCCAGCAGCTTAGTTGGCAGCGGACAAGAGACCCAGTACTTC.

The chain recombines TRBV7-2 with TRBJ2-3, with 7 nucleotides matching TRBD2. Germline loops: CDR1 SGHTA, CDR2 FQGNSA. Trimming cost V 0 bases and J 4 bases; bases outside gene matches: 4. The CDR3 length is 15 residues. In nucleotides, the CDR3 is TGTGCCAGCAGCTTAGCGGGAGGGCCAGCAGATACGCAGTATTTT. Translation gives CASSLAGGPADTQYF.

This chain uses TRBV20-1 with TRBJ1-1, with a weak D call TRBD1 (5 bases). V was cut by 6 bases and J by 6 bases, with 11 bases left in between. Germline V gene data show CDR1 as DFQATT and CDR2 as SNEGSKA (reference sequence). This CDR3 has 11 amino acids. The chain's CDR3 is CSASGGAEAFF. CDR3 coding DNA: TGCAGTGCGTCCGGGGGGGCTGAAGCTTTCTTT.

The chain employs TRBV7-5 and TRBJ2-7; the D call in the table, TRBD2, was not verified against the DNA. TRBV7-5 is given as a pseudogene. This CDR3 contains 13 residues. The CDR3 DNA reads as TGTGCCAGAAGAAATGGGAGCTCCTACGAGCAGTACTTC. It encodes CARRNGSSYEQYF.

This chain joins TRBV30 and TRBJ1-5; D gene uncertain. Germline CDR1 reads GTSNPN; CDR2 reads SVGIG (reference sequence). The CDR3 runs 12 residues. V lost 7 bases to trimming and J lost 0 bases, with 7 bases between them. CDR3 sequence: CAYGDSNQPQHF. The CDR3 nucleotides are TGTGCCTATGGAGATAGCAATCAGCCCCAGCATTTT.

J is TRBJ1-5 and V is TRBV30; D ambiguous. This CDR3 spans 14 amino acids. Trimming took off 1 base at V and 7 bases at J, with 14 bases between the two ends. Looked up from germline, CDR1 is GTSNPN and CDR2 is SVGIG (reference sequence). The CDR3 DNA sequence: TGTGCCTGGAGTGCTAATAATCCGGGACAGCCCCAGCATTTT. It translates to CAWSANNPGQPQHF.

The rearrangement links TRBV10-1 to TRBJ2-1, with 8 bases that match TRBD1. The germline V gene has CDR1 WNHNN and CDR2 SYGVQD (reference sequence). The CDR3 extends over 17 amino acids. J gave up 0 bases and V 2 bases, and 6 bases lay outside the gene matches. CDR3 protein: CASSEPEGQGSYNEQFF. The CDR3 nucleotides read TGCGCCAGCAGTGAGCCCGAAGGACAGGGCTCCTACAATGAGCAGTTCTTC.

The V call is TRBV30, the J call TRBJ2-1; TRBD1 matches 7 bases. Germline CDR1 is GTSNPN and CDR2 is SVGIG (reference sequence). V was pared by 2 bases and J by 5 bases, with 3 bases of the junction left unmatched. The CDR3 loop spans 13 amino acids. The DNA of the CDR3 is TGTGCCTGGAGTCGTACAGGGGACAATGAGCAGTTCTTC. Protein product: CAWSRTGDNEQFF. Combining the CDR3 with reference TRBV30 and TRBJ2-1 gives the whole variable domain SQTIHQWPATLVQPVGSPLSLECTVEGTSNPNLYWYRQAAGRGLQLLFYSVGIGQISSEVPQNLSASRPQDRQFILSSKKLLLSDSGFYLCAWSRTGDNEQFFGPGTRLTVL.

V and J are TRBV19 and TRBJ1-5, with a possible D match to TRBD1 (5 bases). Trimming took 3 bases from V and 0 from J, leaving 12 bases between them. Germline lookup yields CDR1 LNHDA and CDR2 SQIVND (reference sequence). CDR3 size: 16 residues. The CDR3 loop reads CASSMGRDFSNQPQHF. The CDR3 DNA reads TGTGCCAGTAGTATGGGTAGGGACTTTAGCAATCAGCCCCAGCATTTT.

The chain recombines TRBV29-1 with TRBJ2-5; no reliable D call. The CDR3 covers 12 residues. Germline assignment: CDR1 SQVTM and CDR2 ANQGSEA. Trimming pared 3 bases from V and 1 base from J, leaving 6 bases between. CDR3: CSVDVSQETQYF. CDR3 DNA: TGCAGCGTTGACGTCAGCCAAGAGACCCAGTACTTC.

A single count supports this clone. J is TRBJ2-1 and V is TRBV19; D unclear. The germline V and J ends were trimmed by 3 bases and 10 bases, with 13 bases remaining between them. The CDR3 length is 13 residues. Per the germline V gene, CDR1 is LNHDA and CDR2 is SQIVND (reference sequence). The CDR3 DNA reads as TGTGCCAGTAGTATCTTCGCAGGATACGAGCAGTTCTTC. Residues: CASSIFAGYEQFF.

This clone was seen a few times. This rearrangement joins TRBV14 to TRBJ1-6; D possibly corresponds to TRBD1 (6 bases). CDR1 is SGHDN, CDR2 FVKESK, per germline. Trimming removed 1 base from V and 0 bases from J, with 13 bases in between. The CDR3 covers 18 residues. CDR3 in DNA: TGTGCCAGCAGCCAAGTGACAGGCCCTAGCTCCTATAATTCACCCCTCCACTTT. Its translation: CASSQVTGPSSYNSPLHF.

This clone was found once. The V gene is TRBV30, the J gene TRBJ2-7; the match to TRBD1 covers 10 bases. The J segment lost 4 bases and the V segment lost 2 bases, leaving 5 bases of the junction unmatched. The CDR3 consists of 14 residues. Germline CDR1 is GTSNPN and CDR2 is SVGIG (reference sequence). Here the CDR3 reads CAWSRTGGRYEQYF. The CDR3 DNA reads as TGTGCCTGGAGTCGGACAGGGGGTAGATACGAGCAGTACTTC.

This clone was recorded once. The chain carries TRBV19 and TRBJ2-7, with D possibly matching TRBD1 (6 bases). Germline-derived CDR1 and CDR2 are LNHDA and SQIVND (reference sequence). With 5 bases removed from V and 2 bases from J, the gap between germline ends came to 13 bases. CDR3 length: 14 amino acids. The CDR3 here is CASSFGQRAYEQYF. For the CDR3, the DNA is TGTGCCAGTAGTTTCGGACAGAGAGCCTACGAGCAGTACTTC. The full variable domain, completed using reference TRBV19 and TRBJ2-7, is DGGITQSPKYLFRKEGQNVTLSCEQNLNHDAMYWYRQDPGQGLRLIYYSQIVNDFQKGDIAEGYSVSREKKESFPLTVTSAQKNPTAFYLCASSFGQRAYEQYFGPGTRLTVT.